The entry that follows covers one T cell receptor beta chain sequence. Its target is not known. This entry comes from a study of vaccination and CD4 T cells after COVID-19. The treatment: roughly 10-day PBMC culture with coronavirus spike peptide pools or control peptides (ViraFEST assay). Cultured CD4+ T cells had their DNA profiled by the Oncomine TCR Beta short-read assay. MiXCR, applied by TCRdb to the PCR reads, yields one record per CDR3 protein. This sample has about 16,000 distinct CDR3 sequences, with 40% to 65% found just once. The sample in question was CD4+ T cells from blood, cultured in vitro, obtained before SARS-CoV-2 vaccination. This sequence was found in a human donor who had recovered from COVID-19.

The CDR3 is CASTRFATNTEAFF. The CDR3 DNA reads TGTGCCAGCACCAGGTTTGCAACTAACACTGAAGCTTTCTTT. This chain uses TRBV6-2 or TRBV6-3 with TRBJ1-1; D uncertain. Germline values: CDR1 MNHEY, CDR2 SVGEGT. The CDR3 is 14 residues long. Trimming cost V 7 bases and J 2 bases, with 14 bases left between them.